Included here is one T cell receptor beta chain sequence, with context. Its antigen is as yet unknown. Sequencing relied on a cDNA template that was reverse transcribed from extracted RNA. Only in-frame clones appear in the TCRdb table, and some are missing; sequencing was by immunoSEQ multiplex PCR. Of hundreds of thousands of clones listed, 50% to 75% are singletons. This sample was taken from a study of CD8+ T cells in alopecia areata. At the level of the study: In an open-label trial, patients got 5 to 10 mg tofacitinib twice daily. Findings of the study overall: Alphabeta T cells residing in normal skin are also sequenced in scalp samples. While patients received tofacitinib, many expanded lesional clones remained present in scalp and blood.

Stated treatment: oral pan-JAK inhibitor, 5-10 mg twice daily. From PBMCs, CD4+ and CD8+ T cells were sorted. The V gene end was trimmed by 2 bases and the J gene end by 8 bases; junction bases not matched to a gene: 4. This CDR3 is 14 amino acids long. CDR1 and CDR2 (germline): GTSNPN, SVGIG (reference sequence). The material was CD4+ T cells sorted from blood, obtained at roughly week 52, from a patient treated with tofacitinib. The rearrangement links TRBV30 to TRBJ2-1; TRBD2 matches 12 bases. The source of this sequence is a human donor with alopecia areata. CDR3 region: CAWSPSGGADEQFF. The CDR3 DNA follows: TGTGCCTGGAGTCCTAGCGGGGGGGCAGATGAGCAGTTCTTC.